Listed below are T cell receptor beta chains from one sample, sequenced in a study of Ad26.COV2.S vaccination and SARS-CoV-2 variants. TCRdb's table, derived via immunoSEQ multiplex PCR, lists solely in-frame clones and lacks some. The sample contains 410,000 or so clones, roughly 90% of which appear only once. Specimen: peripheral blood, collected in a trial of Ad26.COV2.S vaccine versus placebo. These receptors were obtained from a person between 18 and 60 years old who received the Ad26.COV2.S COVID-19 vaccine or a placebo. Each CDR3 is given with its conserved first and last residue. Fields, in order: CDR3 DNA, CDR3 protein, J gene, D gene, V gene, clone size. A D gene is named only where the DNA matches it firmly. Clone size is shown for a subset of rows, as once, few, many or a class of expanded clone.

CDR3 DNA: TGTGCCAGCAGTTCCGGGACAGGGGGTCTCTGGTCACCCCTCCACTTT; CDR3 protein: CASSSGTGGLWSPLHF; J gene: TRBJ1-6; D gene: TRBD1; V gene: TRBV6-5; clone size: .
CDR3 DNA: TGTGCCAGTGACAAAGCGGGCTATGGCTACACCTTC; CDR3 protein: CASDKAGYGYTF; J gene: TRBJ1-2; D gene: .; V gene: TRBV28; clone size: once
CDR3 DNA: TGTGCCAGCAGCCAAGCCGGGACATACAATCAGCCCCAGCATTTT; CDR3 protein: CASSQAGTYNQPQHF; J gene: TRBJ1-5; D gene: .; V gene: TRBV3-1/TRBV3-2; clone size: .
CDR3 DNA: TGTGCCAGCAGCCAAAGGACCTTCGGGGACTCACCCCTCCACTTT; CDR3 protein: CASSQRTFGDSPLHF; J gene: TRBJ1-6; D gene: .; V gene: TRBV5-5; clone size: .
CDR3 DNA: TGCAGCGTTGAGACAGGGATAGGGCAGCCCCAGCATTTT; CDR3 protein: CSVETGIGQPQHF; J gene: TRBJ1-5; D gene: TRBD1; V gene: TRBV29-1; clone size: .
CDR3 DNA: TGTGCCAGTAGAAGGGGCGGCCAGAACTCTGGAAACACCATATATTTT; CDR3 protein: CASRRGGQNSGNTIYF; J gene: TRBJ1-3; D gene: .; V gene: TRBV19; clone size: .
CDR3 DNA: TGTGCCAGCTCCTCAGGGGGAGGCGGAGAGACCCAGTACTTC; CDR3 protein: CASSSGGGGETQYF; J gene: TRBJ2-5; D gene: .; V gene: TRBV18; clone size: .
CDR3 DNA: TGTGCCACCAGCAGAGTTCGACTAGCAGCAGAGACCCAGTACTTC; CDR3 protein: CATSRVRLAAETQYF; J gene: TRBJ2-5; D gene: TRBD2; V gene: TRBV15; clone size: .
CDR3 DNA: TGTGCCAGCAGCTTAACGTGGGGGATGCAGGGCACTGAAGCTTTCTTT; CDR3 protein: CASSLTWGMQGTEAFF; J gene: TRBJ1-1; D gene: .; V gene: TRBV7-9; clone size: .
CDR3 DNA: TGTGCCAGCAGCGATGAACTAGCGGGGCCCGGGGAGACCCAGTACTTC; CDR3 protein: CASSDELAGPGETQYF; J gene: TRBJ2-5; D gene: TRBD2; V gene: TRBV11-2; clone size: .
CDR3 DNA: TGTGCCAGCAGCTTGGCCAACCGATGGGACACTGAAGCTTTCTTT; CDR3 protein: CASSLANRWDTEAFF; J gene: TRBJ1-1; D gene: .; V gene: TRBV5-4; clone size: .
CDR3 DNA: TGCGCCAGCAGGACCCAGCAGAACACTGAAGCTTTCTTT; CDR3 protein: CASRTQQNTEAFF; J gene: TRBJ1-1; D gene: .; V gene: TRBV10-2; clone size: .
CDR3 DNA: TGTGCCAGCAGTTTGTTCTCCGGACAGGGGCATGGCTACACCTTC; CDR3 protein: CASSLFSGQGHGYTF; J gene: TRBJ1-2; D gene: TRBD1; V gene: TRBV27; clone size: .
CDR3 DNA: TGTGCTAGTGGTTTGGTTGGGGGGTACGAGCAGTACTTC; CDR3 protein: CASGLVGGYEQYF; J gene: TRBJ2-7; D gene: .; V gene: TRBV12-5; clone size: .
CDR3 DNA: TGTGCCAGCAGCTTAGTCGGAGGGAATCAGCCCCAGCATTTT; CDR3 protein: CASSLVGGNQPQHF; J gene: TRBJ1-5; D gene: .; V gene: TRBV11-2; clone size: .
CDR3 DNA: TGTGCCAGCTCCCGACAACAGGGGACCTTACTTGAGCAGTTCTTC; CDR3 protein: CASSRQQGTLLEQFF; J gene: TRBJ2-1; D gene: TRBD1; V gene: TRBV19; clone size: .
CDR3 DNA: TGCGCCAGCAGCTTGGCCCCGGGCTATGGCTACACCTTC; CDR3 protein: CASSLAPGYGYTF; J gene: TRBJ1-2; D gene: .; V gene: TRBV5-1; clone size: .
CDR3 DNA: TGTGCCAGCAGCGAGGGGCGGACTAATGAAAAACTGTTTTTT; CDR3 protein: CASSEGRTNEKLFF; J gene: TRBJ1-4; D gene: .; V gene: TRBV13; clone size: .
CDR3 DNA: TGTGCCAGCAGCTTAGCGGGGGGGCCTTATGAGCAGTTCTTC; CDR3 protein: CASSLAGGPYEQFF; J gene: TRBJ2-1; D gene: .; V gene: TRBV7-2; clone size: .
CDR3 DNA: TGTGCCAGCAGTGACCAGGGTGTGGGACAGGGAAGCACTGAAGCTTTCTTT; CDR3 protein: CASSDQGVGQGSTEAFF; J gene: TRBJ1-1; D gene: TRBD1; V gene: TRBV25-1; clone size: .
CDR3 DNA: TGTGCCAGCAGCTTGGTCTATCTTACCTACGAGCAGTACTTC; CDR3 protein: CASSLVYLTYEQYF; J gene: TRBJ2-7; D gene: .; V gene: TRBV5-6; clone size: .
CDR3 DNA: TGTGCCAGCATCAAACGGGAGGGTGGCTACACCTTC; CDR3 protein: CASIKREGGYTF; J gene: TRBJ1-2; D gene: .; V gene: TRBV28; clone size: .
CDR3 DNA: TGTGCCAGCAGCTCCCCCGGGACAGTCGCAGATACGCAGTATTTT; CDR3 protein: CASSSPGTVADTQYF; J gene: TRBJ2-3; D gene: TRBD1; V gene: TRBV7-9; clone size: .
CDR3 DNA: TGCAGCGTTAGGTACACACCCAAAGAGACCCAGTACTTC; CDR3 protein: CSVRYTPKETQYF; J gene: TRBJ2-5; D gene: .; V gene: TRBV29-1; clone size: .
CDR3 DNA: TGTGCCAGCTACAGGGACACCGGGGAGCTGTTTTTT; CDR3 protein: CASYRDTGELFF; J gene: TRBJ2-2; D gene: .; V gene: TRBV28; clone size: .
CDR3 DNA: TGTGCCAGCATCTGGAACACCATATATTTT; CDR3 protein: CASIWNTIYF; J gene: TRBJ1-3; D gene: .; V gene: TRBV3-1/TRBV3-2; clone size: .
CDR3 DNA: TGTGCCAGCAGCTTAGGGCGGGGGGGCCCCGAGCAGTACTTC; CDR3 protein: CASSLGRGGPEQYF; J gene: TRBJ2-7; D gene: TRBD2; V gene: TRBV11-2; clone size: .
CDR3 DNA: TGTGCCAGCAGCGTAAGGACAGTGATCAATCAGCCCCAGCATTTT; CDR3 protein: CASSVRTVINQPQHF; J gene: TRBJ1-5; D gene: .; V gene: TRBV21-1; clone size: .
CDR3 DNA: TGTGCCAGCAGCTCTCTCACACATACGCAGTATTTT; CDR3 protein: CASSSLTHTQYF; J gene: TRBJ2-3; D gene: .; V gene: TRBV7-9; clone size: .
CDR3 DNA: TGTGCCAGCAGCCCCAGGAAACTGTTTTTT; CDR3 protein: CASSPRKLFF; J gene: TRBJ1-4; D gene: .; V gene: TRBV3-1/TRBV3-2; clone size: .
CDR3 DNA: TGTGCCAGCACCCCCTGGGGACAGGAAGATAGCAATCAGCCCCAGCATTTT; CDR3 protein: CASTPWGQEDSNQPQHF; J gene: TRBJ1-5; D gene: TRBD1; V gene: TRBV28; clone size: .
CDR3 DNA: TGTGCCAGCAGCAATAGCTACGACAGGATCGGGTCACCCCTCCACTTT; CDR3 protein: CASSNSYDRIGSPLHF; J gene: TRBJ1-6; D gene: .; V gene: TRBV13; clone size: few
CDR3 DNA: .; CDR3 protein: CASSFGSGQYF; J gene: TRBJ2-3; D gene: .; V gene: TRBV12-3/TRBV12-4; clone size: .
CDR3 DNA: TGTGCCAGCTCGGTTAGCGGGGGAAACACCGGGGAGCTGTTTTTT; CDR3 protein: CASSVSGGNTGELFF; J gene: TRBJ2-2; D gene: TRBD2; V gene: TRBV7-2; clone size: .
CDR3 DNA: TGTGCCAGCAGTTTACAAGATACGCAGTATTTT; CDR3 protein: CASSLQDTQYF; J gene: TRBJ2-3; D gene: .; V gene: TRBV12-3/TRBV12-4; clone size: .
CDR3 DNA: TGTGCCAGTCGAGACAGGGGGCGAAATGGCTACACCTTC; CDR3 protein: CASRDRGRNGYTF; J gene: TRBJ1-2; D gene: TRBD1; V gene: TRBV6-5; clone size: .
CDR3 DNA: TGCGCCAGCAGCTCGCAGGGTATCACTGAAGCTTTCTTT; CDR3 protein: CASSSQGITEAFF; J gene: TRBJ1-1; D gene: .; V gene: TRBV5-1; clone size: .
CDR3 DNA: TGTGCCAGCAGCTCACAGGACTACGAGCAGTACTTC; CDR3 protein: CASSSQDYEQYF; J gene: TRBJ2-7; D gene: .; V gene: TRBV7-9; clone size: .
CDR3 DNA: TGTGCCAGCCACCTCCTACAGGGGAGCTCCTACAATGAGCAGTTCTTC; CDR3 protein: CASHLLQGSSYNEQFF; J gene: TRBJ2-1; D gene: TRBD1; V gene: TRBV5-4; clone size: .